This T cell receptor beta chain was sequenced for a study of blood T cell repertoires in COVID-19. During active infection, Seattle patients enrolled and were then monitored through disease. The table came from immunoSEQ multiplex PCR; TCRdb's copy has only in-frame clones and leaves some out. This table holds about 150,000 clones, approximately 80% found once. V was cut by 4 bases and J by 3 bases, with 16 bases left in between. CDR1 SGHDN and CDR2 FVKESK come from the germline V gene. This CDR3 spans 17 amino acids. The chain uses TRBV14 and TRBJ2-6, with D tentatively TRBD1 (6 bases). Specimen: peripheral blood. This TCR came from a woman aged 55-69 years with COVID-19, enrolled during active disease. The CDR3 region has the DNA TGTGCCAGCAGCCCAAGGGGGTCGGTTAATGGGGCCAACGTCCTGACTTTC. Translation gives CASSPRGSVNGANVLTF.